The sequence of this T cell receptor (beta chain) was determined in a study of cytomegalovirus exposure and HLA in healthy donors. For the study at large: Tens of millions of unique TCRs from HLA-typed donors were held in an early data release.

PCR used 60 Vbeta primers and 13 Jbeta primers. TCRdb keeps only in-frame clones here, not all; method: immunoSEQ multiplex PCR. The data contain 120,000 or so clones, approximately 80% of them singletons. Study-wide results and caveats: Some public TCRs appeared in many individuals, while most sequences were rare. Sequence variants that were highly shared formed a cluster that was likely a sequencing artifact. According to the study, around 160 TCR beta chains were cytomegalovirus-associated.

A remark on this clone: As yet, its antigen is unknown.

This sequence originates from a human donor in good health. Material: PBMCs.

In DNA, the CDR3 is TGCAGCGTTGCCAACGGTCTTGAGAATCAGCCCCAGCATTTT. Translated: CSVANGLENQPQHF. The rearrangement joins TRBV29-1 to TRBJ1-5, with no clear D. The V gene lost 4 bases and the J gene lost 4 bases, with 14 bases spanning the gap. Germline values: CDR1 SQVTM, CDR2 ANQGSEA. This CDR3 contains 14 residues.